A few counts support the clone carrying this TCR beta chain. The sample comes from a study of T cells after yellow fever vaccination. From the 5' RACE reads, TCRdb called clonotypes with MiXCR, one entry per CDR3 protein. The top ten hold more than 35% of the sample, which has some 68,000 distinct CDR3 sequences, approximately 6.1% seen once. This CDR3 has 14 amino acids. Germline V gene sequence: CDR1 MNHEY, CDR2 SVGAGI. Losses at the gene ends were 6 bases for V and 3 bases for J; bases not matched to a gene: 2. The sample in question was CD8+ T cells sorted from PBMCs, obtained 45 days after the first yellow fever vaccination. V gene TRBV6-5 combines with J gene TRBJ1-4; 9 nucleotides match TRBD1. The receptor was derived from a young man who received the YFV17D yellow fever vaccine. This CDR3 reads CASRGTGPNEKLFF. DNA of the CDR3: TGTGCCAGCAGGGGGACAGGGCCTAATGAAAAACTGTTTTTT.